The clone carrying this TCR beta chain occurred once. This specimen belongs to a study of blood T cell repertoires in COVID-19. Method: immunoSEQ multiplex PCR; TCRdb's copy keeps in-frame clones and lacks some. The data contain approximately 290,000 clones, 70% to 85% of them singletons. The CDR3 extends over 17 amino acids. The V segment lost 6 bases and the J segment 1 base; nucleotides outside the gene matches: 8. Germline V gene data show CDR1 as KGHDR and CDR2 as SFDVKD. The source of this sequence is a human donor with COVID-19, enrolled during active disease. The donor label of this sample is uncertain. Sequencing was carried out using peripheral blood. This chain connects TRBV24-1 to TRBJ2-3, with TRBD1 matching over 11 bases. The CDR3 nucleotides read TGTGCCACCAGTCGTAGGACAGGGGGCGCGGGCACAGATACGCAGTATTTT. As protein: CATSRRTGGAGTDTQYF.